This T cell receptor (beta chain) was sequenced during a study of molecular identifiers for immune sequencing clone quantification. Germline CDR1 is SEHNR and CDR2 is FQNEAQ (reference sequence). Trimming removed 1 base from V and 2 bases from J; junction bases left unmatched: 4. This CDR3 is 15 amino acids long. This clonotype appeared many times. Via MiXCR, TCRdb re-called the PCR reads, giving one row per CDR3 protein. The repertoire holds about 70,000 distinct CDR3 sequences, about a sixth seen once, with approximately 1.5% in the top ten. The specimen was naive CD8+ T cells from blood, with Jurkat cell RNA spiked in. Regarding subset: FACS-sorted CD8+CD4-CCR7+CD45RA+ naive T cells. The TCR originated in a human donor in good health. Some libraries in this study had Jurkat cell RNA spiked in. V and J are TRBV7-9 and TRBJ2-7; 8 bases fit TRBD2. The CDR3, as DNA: TGTGCCAGCAGCTTAGTTACTAGCGGAGCCTACGAGCAGTACTTC. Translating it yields CASSLVTSGAYEQYF.